This entry is about one T cell receptor (beta chain). This table comes from immunoSEQ multiplex PCR, and its TCRdb copy is limited to in-frame clones, with some not included. This table has 550,000 to 750,000 clones, over 95% appearing once. V was clipped by 2 bases and J by 1 base; unmatched bases: 2. Germline CDR1 reads SGHDT; CDR2 reads YYEEEE. The CDR3 is made up of 16 amino acids. The data stem from a study of shared clonotypes between healthy human individuals. At the level of the study: Three CD4 naive, three CD4 memory, two CD8 naive and one CD8 memory plate were used per donor.

Naive CD8 cells were CD45RO-negative, positively selected for CCR7, excluding terminally differentiated effector memory CD45RA+ cells. This receptor was identified in a woman in her twenties or thirties in good health. This chain joins TRBV5-6 and TRBJ2-1; 11 positions match TRBD1. The sequenced material came from naive CD8+ T cells sorted from blood. The CDR3 reads CASSFGTGGSYNEQFF. The CDR3 DNA reads as TGTGCCAGCAGCTTCGGGACAGGGGGTTCCTACAATGAGCAGTTCTTC.